This T cell receptor beta chain was sequenced in a study of patients and donors after allogeneic stem cell transplantation. This clonotype appeared many times. The V and J ends lost 5 bases and 3 bases, in that order; junction bases with no gene match: 10. This CDR3 has 16 residues. TCRdb reprocessed the RT-PCR reads with MiXCR, giving one entry per CDR3 protein. In the table there are under 200,000 distinct CDR3 sequences, 30% of which are singletons. This clonotype originated in a human donor who was either an allogeneic HSCT recipient or a stem cell or donor lymphocyte infusion donor (not recorded which). It is not recorded whose cells these are; they may come from a transplant donor. The chain uses TRBV12-3 or TRBV12-4 and TRBJ1-1; TRBD1 aligns across 9 bases. Source material: blood, either unsorted or a sorted T cell fraction (not recorded which). CDR3 DNA sequence: TGTGCCAGCAGTCGAACCTCTGGACAGGGGTACACTGAAGCTTTCTTT. It encodes CASSRTSGQGYTEAFF.